Listed below are T cell receptor beta chains from one sample, sequenced in a study of shared clonotypes between healthy human individuals. Repertoires were generated with immunoSEQ multiplex PCR, while TCRdb's copy carries only in-frame clones and drops some. This sample has millions of clones; 85% to 95% occur once, and the top ten carry over 0.12%. The sequenced sample was naive CD4+ T cells sorted from blood. The receptors stem from a man between 18 and 29 years old in good health. Both conserved end residues are part of each CDR3. A D gene is named only where the DNA matches it firmly.

TRBV6-5	TRBD1	TRBJ2-3	TGTGCCAGCAGTTACTTGGGACAGGGCACAGATACGCAGTATTTT	CASSYLGQGTDTQYF
TRBV6-5	TRBD1	TRBJ1-6	TGTGCCAGCAGACCAACGACAGGGTACAATTCACCCCTCCACTTT	CASRPTTGYNSPLHF
TRBV2	NA	TRBJ1-6	TGTGCCAGCAGTGCCCCCCCTTCCCACGGAGCCATTAATTCACCCCTCCACTTT	CASSAPPSHGAINSPLHF
TRBV10-3	NA	TRBJ1-5	TGTGCCATCAGTTCCCAACCAGATCAGCCCCAGCATTTT	CAISSQPDQPQHF
TRBV2	NA	TRBJ1-1	TGTGCCGAACACAGGACGGTGAACACTGAAGCTTTCTTT	CAEHRTVNTEAFF
TRBV2	NA	TRBJ1-3	TGTGCCAGCAGTGTTTCGGGGAGCTCTGGAAACACCATATATTTT	CASSVSGSSGNTIYF
TRBV25-1	TRBD1	TRBJ2-2	TGTGCCAGCAGTGACACCCACAGGGGCCGTACCGGGGAGCTGTTTTTT	CASSDTHRGRTGELFF
TRBV10-3	NA	TRBJ1-1	TGTGCCATCAGTGGTATATCGGGTGAAGCTTTCTTT	CAISGISGEAFF
TRBV5-1	TRBD2	TRBJ2-7	TGCGCCAGCAGCCGGGGACTAGCCGGTGACGAGCAGTACTTC	CASSRGLAGDEQYF
TRBV5-1	TRBD1	TRBJ1-6	TGCGCCAGCAGCTACGGGACAGGGGATAATTCACCCCTCCACTTT	CASSYGTGDNSPLHF